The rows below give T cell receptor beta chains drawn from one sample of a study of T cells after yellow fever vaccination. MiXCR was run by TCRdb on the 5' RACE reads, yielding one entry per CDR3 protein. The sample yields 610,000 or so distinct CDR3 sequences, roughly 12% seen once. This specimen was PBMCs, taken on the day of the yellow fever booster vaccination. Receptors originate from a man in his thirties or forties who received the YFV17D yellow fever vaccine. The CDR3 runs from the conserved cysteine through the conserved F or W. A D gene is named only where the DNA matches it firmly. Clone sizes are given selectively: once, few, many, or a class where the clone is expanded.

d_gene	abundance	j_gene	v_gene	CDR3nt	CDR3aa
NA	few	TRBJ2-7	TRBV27	TGTGCCAGCAGTTTATTACCGGCCGCCTACGAGCAGTACTTC	CASSLLPAAYEQYF
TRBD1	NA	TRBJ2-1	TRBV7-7	TGTGCTAGCAGCTTAGCGAGGGACAGAGAGCAGTTCTTC	CASSLARDREQFF
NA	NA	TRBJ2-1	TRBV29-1	TGCAGCGTTGCGCCGAGCTACAATGAGCAGTTCTTC	CSVAPSYNEQFF
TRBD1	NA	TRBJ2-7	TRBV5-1	TGCGCCAGCAGCTTGGCGAAACCGGGACAGGGGCCCTACGAGCAGTACTTC	CASSLAKPGQGPYEQYF
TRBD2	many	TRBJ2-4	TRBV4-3	TGCGCCAGCAGCCAGAGAGCGGGAAGCAAAAACATTCAGTACTTC	CASSQRAGSKNIQYF
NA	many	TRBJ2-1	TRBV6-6	TGTGCCAGCAGCCTCCGGGAATTCAATGAGCAGTTCTTC	CASSLREFNEQFF
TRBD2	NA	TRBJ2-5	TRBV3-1	TGTGCCAGCAGCCGCCCACTAGCGGGAGTAGAGACCCAGTACTTC	CASSRPLAGVETQYF
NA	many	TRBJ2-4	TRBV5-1	TGCGCCAGCAGCTTGGATCAGTTCATTCAGTACTTC	CASSLDQFIQYF
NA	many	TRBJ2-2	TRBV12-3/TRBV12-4	TGTGCCAGCAGCTTAGGGGGCACCGGGGAGCTGTTTTTT	CASSLGGTGELFF
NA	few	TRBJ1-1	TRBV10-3	TGTGCCATCAGTACCAGGAACACTGAAGCTTTCTTT	CAISTRNTEAFF
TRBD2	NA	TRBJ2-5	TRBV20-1	TGCAGTGCTAGTGCACTAGCGGGGGCAGGGGCCCAGTACTTC	CSASALAGAGAQYF
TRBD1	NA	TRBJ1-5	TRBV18	TGTGCCAGCTCACCCCCCCCAGGGGGCGGCAATCAGCCCCAGCATTTT	CASSPPPGGGNQPQHF
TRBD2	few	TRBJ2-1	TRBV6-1	TGTGCCAGCAGTCCTCCGGGACTAGCGGGAGGGGGGCAGTTCTTC	CASSPPGLAGGGQFF
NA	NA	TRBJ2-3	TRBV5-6	TGTGCCAGCAGCCGGGGTGGACATACGCAGTATTTT	CASSRGGHTQYF
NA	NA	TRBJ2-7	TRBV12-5	TGTGCTAGTGGGGTAGGGAACTCCTACGAGCAGTACTTC	CASGVGNSYEQYF
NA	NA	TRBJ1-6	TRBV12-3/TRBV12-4	TGTGCCAGCCGCAGATCTAATTCACCCCTCCACTTT	CASRRSNSPLHF
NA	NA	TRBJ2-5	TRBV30	TGTGCCTGGAGTTCGCGACGCCTTCGGGGGACCCAGTACTTC	CAWSSRRLRGTQYF
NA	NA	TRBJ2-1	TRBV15	TGTGCCACCAGCATGTTTCGGGGGAGCTCCTACAATGAGCAGTTCTTC	CATSMFRGSSYNEQFF
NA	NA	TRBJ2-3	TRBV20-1	TGCAGTGGAAGCGACAGACTAACAACTAGCACAGATACGCAGTATTTT	CSGSDRLTTSTDTQYF
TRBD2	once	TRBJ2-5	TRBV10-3	TGTGCCGTCAGACTAGCGGGAGGAGAGACCCAGTACTTC	CAVRLAGGETQYF
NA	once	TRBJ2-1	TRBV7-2	TGTGCCAGCATCTCGGGGAGGGGGTGGTACAATGAGCAGTTCTTC	CASISGRGWYNEQFF
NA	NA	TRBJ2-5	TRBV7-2	TGTGCCAGCAGCTCGGGCCGCATAGAGACCCAGTACTTC	CASSSGRIETQYF
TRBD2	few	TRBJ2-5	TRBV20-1	TGCAGTGCTAGTGTATTCGCTAGCGGACAAGAGACCCAGTACTTC	CSASVFASGQETQYF